This T cell receptor beta chain comes out of a study of cytomegalovirus exposure and HLA in healthy donors (dated by TCRdb to 2017 to 2019). Some background on the complete study: The roughly 700 repertoires of the first cohort and the 110 or so validation repertoires were produced on the same platform, according to a later analysis. The aim of the study was to test whether cataloging public T cell receptors could identify signatures of past pathogen exposure. Along with the roughly 610-subject first cohort, a separate validation cohort of over a hundred different subjects was used. To predict cytomegalovirus infection status, the study combined high-throughput TCR immunosequencing, statistical association of individual TCRs with disease status, and machine learning. Results the study describes overall, beyond this receptor: Three of the identified cytomegalovirus-associated TCR beta chains were confirmed in vitro to be specific for cytomegalovirus antigens. The classifier was reported to diagnose cytomegalovirus status with high specificity and sensitivity in both the original cohort and the validation cohort. A total of 164 TCR beta chains were listed by the study as associated with cytomegalovirus. A later analysis lacked HLA typing for the validation cohort, so it scored co-occurrence in that cohort across all 120 repertoires. Subsequent analysis determined that TCRs grouped into clusters in the first cohort also showed a tendency toward co-occurrence across the roughly 110 validation repertoires, and 94% of cluster scores exceeded 0. Across donors, most TCR sequences were observed very rarely, whereas some public TCRs were present in many individuals. The authors suggested that the approach could potentially be extended to other disease states and immunological phenotypes.

Libraries were constructed by the immunoSEQ multiplex PCR assay. Under the source paper's analysis protocol: A statistical classification framework was built to diagnose cytomegalovirus status from the catalog of TCR beta chain sequences. TCRdb obtained this table from immuneACCESS and retained in-frame rearrangements with V and J assigned. These tables miss some clones; where compared with another copy, unresolved V genes account for less than half of the shortfall, and the remainder is unexplained. Clone size and V and J calls were adopted from that table, with D and trimming inferred from the DNA. The sample table lists about 190,000 clones, 86% of them with a count of one. Roughly 1.6% of the sample is in the top ten clones. The donors belonged to the validation cohort of roughly 120 subjects, which was separate from the approximately 700-subject first cohort. There are a few counts of this clone. This clone's antigen is unknown. Base qualities were left out, and no much larger clone turns up one base away.

Trimming removed 11 bases from V and 11 bases from J, leaving 19 bases between the germline ends. According to the germline V gene, CDR1 reads SNHLY and CDR2 reads FYNNEI. The CDR3 contains 13 residues, cysteine and phenylalanine counted. Only the CDR3 part of the read is kept: 39 bases, read in frame from the first base. Recombination connected TRBV2 to TRBJ1-6; the D gene lacks a confident call. The source is a woman aged 18-29 years in good health and CMV-seronegative. What was sequenced was PBMCs. The bases read TGTGCCTCCACGGGTGTAGAGTCAACACCCCTCCACTTT. Translated, this is CASTGVESTPLHF.